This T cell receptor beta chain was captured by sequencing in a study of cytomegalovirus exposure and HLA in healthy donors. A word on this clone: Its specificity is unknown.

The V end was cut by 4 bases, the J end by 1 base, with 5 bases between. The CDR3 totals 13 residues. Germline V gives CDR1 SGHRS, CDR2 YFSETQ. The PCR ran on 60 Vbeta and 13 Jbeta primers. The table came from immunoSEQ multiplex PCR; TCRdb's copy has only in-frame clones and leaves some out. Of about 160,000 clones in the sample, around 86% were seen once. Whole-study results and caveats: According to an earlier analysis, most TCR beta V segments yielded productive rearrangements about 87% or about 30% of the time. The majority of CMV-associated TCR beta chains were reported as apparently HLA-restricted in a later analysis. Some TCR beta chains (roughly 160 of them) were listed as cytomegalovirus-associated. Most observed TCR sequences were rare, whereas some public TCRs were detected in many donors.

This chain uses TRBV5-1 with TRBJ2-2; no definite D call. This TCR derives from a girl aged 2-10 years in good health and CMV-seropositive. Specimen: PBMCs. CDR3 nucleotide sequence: TGCGCCAGCAGCCCCCAGAACACCGGGGAGCTGTTTTTT. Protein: CASSPQNTGELFF. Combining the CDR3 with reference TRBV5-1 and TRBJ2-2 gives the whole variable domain KAGVTQTPRYLIKTRGQQVTLSCSPISGHRSVSWYQQTPGQGLQFLFEYFSETQRNKGNFPGRFSGRQFSNSRSEMNVSTLELGDSALYLCASSPQNTGELFFGEGSRLTVL.